Following are 21 T cell receptor beta chains from one sample sequenced in a study of cytotoxic CD8 clonotypes in ibrutinib-treated CLL. Sequencing was performed with immunoSEQ multiplex PCR; in TCRdb, only in-frame clones are kept and a portion is missing. This table holds some 70,000 clones, roughly 72% found once. The sequencing used PBMCs, collected after 12 months of ibrutinib treatment. All receptors derive from a human donor with chronic lymphocytic leukemia.

The chain has TRBV27 and TRBJ2-3; 8 positions agree with TRBD2. J was trimmed by 0 bases and V by 3 bases; bases with no gene match: 5. Germline CDR1 is MNHEY and CDR2 is SMNVEV (reference sequence). The CDR3 extends over 16 amino acids. The DNA for the CDR3 is TGTGCCAGCAGTTTGCGGCGGGGGGCCAGCACAGATACGCAGTATTTT. This gives the protein CASSLRRGASTDTQYF.

V and J are TRBV11-3 and TRBJ2-5; TRBD1 matches at 10 bases. The length of the CDR3 is 18 residues. V trimming: 7 bases; J trimming: 1 base; junction bases outside the gene matches: 15. The germline V gene encodes CDR1 SGHNT and CDR2 YENEEA. CDR3: CASTPTDPGQGPQETQYF. The DNA for the CDR3 is TGTGCCAGCACCCCTACCGACCCGGGACAGGGGCCCCAAGAGACCCAGTACTTC.

The rearrangement links TRBV7-9 to TRBJ2-7; 9 nucleotides agree with TRBD1. With V trimmed by 5 bases and J by 0 bases, 2 bases remained unmatched. CDR3 length: 14 amino acids. Germline CDR1 is SEHNR and CDR2 is FQNEAQ (reference sequence). CDR3 sequence reads: CASSQTGGSYEQYF. The CDR3 DNA sequence: TGTGCCAGCAGCCAGACAGGGGGCTCCTACGAGCAGTACTTC.

This clone was seen a handful of times. This chain uses TRBV11-2 with TRBJ2-7; maybe TRBD1 (5 bases). The length of the CDR3 is 14 residues. Trimming stripped 5 bases from V and 2 bases from J, with 13 bases between. Germline values: CDR1 SGHAT, CDR2 FQNNGV. In DNA, the CDR3 is TGTGCCAGCAGCGGAGAACAGGTTCCCTACGAGCAGTACTTC. Protein sequence: CASSGEQVPYEQYF.

In DNA, the CDR3 is TGTGCCAGCAGCTTTGGGACAGAAAACATTCAGTACTTC. It encodes CASSFGTENIQYF. The chain is built from TRBV5-6 and TRBJ2-4, with 7 bases that match TRBD1. The trim removed 2 bases at V and 5 bases at J, leaving 1 base unmatched. The CDR3 extends over 13 amino acids. Germline loops: CDR1 SGHDT, CDR2 YYEEEE. Full variable domain (missing parts from reference TRBV5-6 and TRBJ2-4): DAGVTQSPTHLIKTRGQQVTLRCSPKSGHDTVSWYQQALGQGPQFIFQYYEEEERQRGNFPDRFSGHQFPNYSSELNVNALLLGDSALYLCASSFGTENIQYFGAGTRLSVL.

The J gene is TRBJ1-2, the V gene TRBV5-4; 11 nucleotides align to TRBD1. CDR1 is SGHNT and CDR2 is YYREEE in the germline V gene (reference sequence). Trimming removed 4 bases from V and 8 bases from J; junction bases left unmatched: 13. The CDR3 sequence is 16 residues long. For the CDR3, the DNA is TGTGCCAGCAGCCGTTCCGGGACAGGGGGTATTGAGGGCTACACCTTC. Translated: CASSRSGTGGIEGYTF.

The rearrangement uses TRBV4-3 and TRBJ1-2; D is ambiguous. The length of the CDR3 is 14 residues. CDR1 LGHNA and CDR2 YSLEER come from the germline V gene. V dropped 4 bases and J dropped 4 bases, with 13 bases sitting between them. The CDR3 reads CASSPTWGGYGYTF. CDR3 nucleotide sequence: TGCGCCAGCAGCCCTACGTGGGGAGGCTATGGCTACACCTTC.

CDR3 bases: TGTGCCAGCAGAGAGGACACCGGGAACACTGAAGCTTTCTTT. As protein: CASREDTGNTEAFF. V gene TRBV7-3 combines with J gene TRBJ1-1; D perhaps matches TRBD1 (5 bases). This CDR3 has 14 amino acids. Germline V gene lookup returns CDR1 SGHTA and CDR2 FQGTGA. Trimming pared 6 bases from V and 1 base from J, leaving 12 bases between.

The table lists this clone with a few counts. J is TRBJ2-7 and V is TRBV7-2; perhaps TRBD1 as D (6 bases). Trimming removed 1 base from V and 1 base from J, with 11 bases in between. CDR3 length: 15 residues. Per germline, CDR1 SGHTA and CDR2 FQGNSA. The CDR3 DNA is TGTGCCAGCAGCTTAGGCCAGGGGTCATCCTACGAGCAGTACTTC. Its protein product is CASSLGQGSSYEQYF.

The rearrangement joins TRBV29-1 to TRBJ2-1, with D possibly being TRBD2 (6 bases). Trimming pared 8 bases from V and 3 bases from J, leaving 11 bases between. Germline V CDR1 and CDR2: SQVTM, ANQGSEA. The CDR3 consists of 12 residues. DNA of the CDR3: TGCAGCACCCTCGGGGGCTACAATGAGCAGTTCTTC. Translation gives CSTLGGYNEQFF.

For the CDR3, the DNA is TGTGCCAGCAGCAAAGGTGGGGAGCGTGGTGAAGCTTTCTTT. It specifies CASSKGGERGEAFF. The rearrangement joins TRBV21-1 to TRBJ1-1. TRBV21-1 is a listed pseudogene. The CDR3 extends over 14 amino acids.

The chain combines TRBV6-5 with TRBJ2-3; 7 bases fit TRBD1. The CDR3 is 16 amino acids. Per the germline V gene, CDR1 is MNHEY and CDR2 is SVGAGI. The V gene end was trimmed by 4 bases and the J gene end by 2 bases; junction bases not matched to a gene: 9. The CDR3 DNA reads as TGTGCCAGCAGTTCCACGGGACAGTCCCTCACAGATACGCAGTATTTT. It is translated as CASSSTGQSLTDTQYF.

The chain carries TRBV6-1 and TRBJ2-7; a weak D match, TRBD2 (6 bases). Germline CDR1 is MNHNS and CDR2 is SASEGT. Trimming stripped 2 bases from V and 4 bases from J, with 9 bases between. This CDR3 has 13 amino acids. CDR3 region: CASSESSVYEQYF. The DNA of the CDR3 is TGTGCCAGCAGTGAATCTAGCGTATACGAGCAGTACTTC.

V and J are TRBV11-3 and TRBJ2-5, with 11 bases aligning to TRBD2. From germline, CDR1 is SGHNT and CDR2 YENEEA. V lost 5 bases and J lost 5; bases outside the gene matches: 7. CDR3 length: 15 amino acids. The CDR3 coding sequence is TGTGCCAGCAGCCCCCAGTCTAGCGGGGGGGAGACCCAGTACTTC. It codes for CASSPQSSGGETQYF. Supplemented by reference TRBV11-3 and TRBJ2-5, the full variable domain reads EAGVVQSPRYKIIEKKQPVAFWCNPISGHNTLYWYLQNLGQGPELLIRYENEEAVDDSQLPKDRFSAERLKGVDSTLKIQPAELGDSAVYLCASSPQSSGGETQYFGPGTRLLVL.

This clone was counted once. The J gene is TRBJ1-2, the V gene TRBV7-2; TRBD1 agrees at 9 bases. With 6 bases clipped from V and 6 bases from J, the junction kept 8 bases outside the gene matches. The CDR3 is made up of 14 amino acids. The germline V gene has CDR1 SGHTA and CDR2 FQGNSA. CDR3 region: CASSSTGTGNGYTF. CDR3 DNA: TGTGCCAGCAGTTCTACCGGGACAGGGAATGGCTACACCTTC.

The rearrangement joins TRBV5-6 to TRBJ2-3; D may be TRBD1 (6 bases). Per germline, CDR1 SGHDT and CDR2 YYEEEE. This CDR3 is built from 13 residues. V was pared by 5 bases and J by 6 bases, with 13 bases between. The DNA of the CDR3 is TGTGCCAGCAGAGAACAGGGCGGGGATACGCAGTATTTT. Protein sequence: CASREQGGDTQYF.

The genes are TRBV4-2 and TRBJ2-1; weak D call: TRBD1 (6 bases). Looked up from germline, CDR1 is LGHNA and CDR2 is YNFKEQ. V dropped 0 bases and J dropped 6 bases, with 12 bases sitting between them. The CDR3 length is 15 residues. Here the CDR3 reads CASSQDETGSNEQFF. In nucleotides, the CDR3 is TGTGCCAGCAGCCAAGATGAAACAGGGAGCAATGAGCAGTTCTTC.

The chain has TRBV10-3 and TRBJ2-1; 7 nucleotides agree with TRBD2. This CDR3 has 14 residues. With V trimmed by 9 bases and J by 7 bases, 12 bases remained unmatched. CDR1 is ENHRY, CDR2 SYGVKD, per germline. DNA for the CDR3: TGTGCCATGGGTGGGCAGCGGGGTATTAATGAGCAGTTCTTC. It yields the protein CAMGGQRGINEQFF.

The chain employs TRBV5-4 and TRBJ2-7; the match to TRBD2 covers 8 bases. Losses at the gene ends were 7 bases for V and 7 bases for J; bases not matched to a gene: 10. In germline, CDR1 is SGHNT, CDR2 YYREEE (reference sequence). This CDR3 is 13 amino acids long. Here the CDR3 DNA reads TGTGCCAGCGGGCCATCGGGGGGGGCGGAGCAGTACTTC. Its translation: CASGPSGGAEQYF.

As DNA, the CDR3 is TGCAGCGTTTGGGACAGGTTGTGGGAGCAGTACTTC. This codes for CSVWDRLWEQYF. The chain recombines TRBV29-1 with TRBJ2-7, with 8 positions matching TRBD1. This CDR3 contains 12 residues. V was pared by 5 bases and J by 7 bases, with 7 bases of the junction left unmatched. From germline, CDR1 is SQVTM and CDR2 ANQGSEA.

The V and J genes are TRBV30 and TRBJ2-7; 7 bases align to TRBD1. CDR1 GTSNPN and CDR2 SVGIG come from the germline V gene (reference sequence). CDR3 size: 11 residues. V lost 7 bases and J lost 4; bases outside the gene matches: 4. CDR3 region: CASTTGYEQYF. For the CDR3, the DNA is TGTGCCTCCACGACAGGGTACGAGCAGTACTTC.